The present TCR beta chain was sequenced within a study of identical twins. The authors used template switching to add a universal primer site and gave cDNA unique molecular identifiers. Using its own MiXCR run on the 5' RACE reads, TCRdb lists one record per CDR3 protein. The sample holds approximately 280,000 distinct CDR3 sequences, about 8% seen once. Healthy Caucasians alone served as donors. Worth noting for this clonotype: Its antigen is currently unknown.

V was clipped by 4 bases and J by 6 bases; unmatched bases: 8. There are 15 residues in the CDR3. Germline lookup yields CDR1 ENHRY and CDR2 SYGVKD. Study-level findings and limits: Carriage of fewer insertions was seen in abundant cord blood beta clonotypes, whereas memory repertoires showed none.

Separately, the same data were catalogued under a study of yellow fever vaccine responses in identical twins.

This receptor was identified in a woman under 30 in good health. This chain links TRBV10-3 with TRBJ1-2; TRBD1 matches at 10 bases. The sample comprised memory (CD45RO+) T cells sorted from blood. CDR3 loop: CAISALTGGMDGYTF. In DNA, the CDR3 is TGTGCCATCAGTGCCCTGACAGGGGGCATGGATGGCTACACCTTC.